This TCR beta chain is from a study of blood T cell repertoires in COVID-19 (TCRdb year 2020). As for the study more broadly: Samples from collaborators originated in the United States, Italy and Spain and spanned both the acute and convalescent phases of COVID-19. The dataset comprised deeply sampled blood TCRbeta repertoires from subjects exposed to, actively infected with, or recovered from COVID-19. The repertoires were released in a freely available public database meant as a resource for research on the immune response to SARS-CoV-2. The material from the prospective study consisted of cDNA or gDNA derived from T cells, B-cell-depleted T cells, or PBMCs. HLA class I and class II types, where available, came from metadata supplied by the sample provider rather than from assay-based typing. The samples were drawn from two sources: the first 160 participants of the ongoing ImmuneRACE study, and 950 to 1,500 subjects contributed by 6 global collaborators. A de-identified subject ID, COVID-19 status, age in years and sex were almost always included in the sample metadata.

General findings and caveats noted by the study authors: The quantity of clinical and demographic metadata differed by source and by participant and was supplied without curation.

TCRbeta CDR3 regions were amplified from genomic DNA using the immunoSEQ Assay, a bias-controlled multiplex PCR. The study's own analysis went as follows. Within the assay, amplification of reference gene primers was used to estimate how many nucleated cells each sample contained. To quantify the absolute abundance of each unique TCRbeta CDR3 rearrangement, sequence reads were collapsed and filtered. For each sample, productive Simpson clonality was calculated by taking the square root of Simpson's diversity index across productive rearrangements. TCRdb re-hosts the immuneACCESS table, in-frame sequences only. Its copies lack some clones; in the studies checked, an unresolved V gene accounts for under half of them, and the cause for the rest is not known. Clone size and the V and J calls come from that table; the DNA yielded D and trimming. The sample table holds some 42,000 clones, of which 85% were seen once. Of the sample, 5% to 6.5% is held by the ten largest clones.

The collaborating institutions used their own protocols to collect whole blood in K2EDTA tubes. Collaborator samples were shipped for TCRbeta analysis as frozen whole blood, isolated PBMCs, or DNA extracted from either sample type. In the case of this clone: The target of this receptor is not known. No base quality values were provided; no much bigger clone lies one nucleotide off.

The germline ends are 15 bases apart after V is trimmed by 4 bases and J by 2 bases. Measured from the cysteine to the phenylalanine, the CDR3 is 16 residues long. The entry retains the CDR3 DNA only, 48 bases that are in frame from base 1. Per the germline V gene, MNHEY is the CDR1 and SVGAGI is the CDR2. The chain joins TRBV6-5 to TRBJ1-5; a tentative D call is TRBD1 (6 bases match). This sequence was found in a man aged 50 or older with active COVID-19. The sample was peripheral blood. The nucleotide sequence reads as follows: TGTGCCAGCAGTTCCGGGACACCTCACGGCAATCAGCCCCAGCATTTT. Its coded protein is CASSSGTPHGNQPQHF.